This entry lists 9 T cell receptor beta chains sequenced from one sample in a study of STAT5B mutations in CD4+ large granular lymphocyte leukemia. TCRdb keeps only in-frame clones here, not all; method: immunoSEQ multiplex PCR. The sample has 30,000 to 35,000 clones; 85% are singletons. Sequencing was carried out using CD4+ T cells from blood buffy coats. These receptors all stem from a human donor in good health.

The V gene is TRBV28, the J gene TRBJ2-1; D ambiguous. Germline V gene lookup returns CDR1 MDHEN and CDR2 SYDVKM. The CDR3 covers 14 residues. The ends were cut back, 8 bases at V and 4 bases at J, with 15 bases in the middle. The CDR3 DNA is TGTGCCAGCCTGAGCATGACGCCTTACAATGAGCAGTTCTTC. It yields the protein CASLSMTPYNEQFF. Together with reference TRBV28 and TRBJ2-1, the CDR3 gives the full variable domain: DVKVTQSSRYLVKRTGEKVFLECVQDMDHENMFWYRQDPGLGLRLIYFSYDVKMKEKGDIPEGYSVSREKKERFSLILESASTNQTSMYLCASLSMTPYNEQFFGPGTRLTVL.

The chain employs TRBV5-4 and TRBJ2-1; unclear D gene. CDR1 SGHNT and CDR2 YYREEE come from the germline V gene (reference sequence). The CDR3 consists of 16 residues. V shed 4 bases and J shed 2 bases, with 16 bases lying between them. The CDR3 loop reads CASSRKGVVTYNEQFF. The CDR3 nucleotides are TGTGCCAGCAGCCGGAAGGGCGTTGTCACCTACAATGAGCAGTTCTTC. Full variable domain (remainder filled in from reference TRBV5-4 and TRBJ2-1): ETGVTQSPTHLIKTRGQQVTLRCSSQSGHNTVSWYQQALGQGPQFIFQYYREEENGRGNFPPRFSGLQFPNYSSELNVNALELDDSALYLCASSRKGVVTYNEQFFGPGTRLTVL.

The gene calls are TRBV18 and TRBJ1-1; D may be TRBD1 (5 bases). CDR1 and CDR2 from the germline V gene are KGHSH and LQKENI. The V and J ends lost 5 bases and 5 bases respectively, with 24 bases between them. The CDR3 has 17 residues. Here the CDR3 DNA reads TGTGCCAGCTCAATTATAGGGGTTGGGGTTCGGAGAACTGAAGCTTTCTTT. Encoded protein: CASSIIGVGVRRTEAFF.

The V gene is TRBV4-1, the J gene TRBJ1-2; D not resolved. V lost 3 bases and J lost 0, with 23 bases in between. The CDR3 is 19 residues long. CDR1 MGHRA and CDR2 YSYEKL come from the germline V gene. The CDR3 protein is CASSQSLVSQRRANYGYTF. CDR3 coding DNA: TGCGCCAGCAGCCAGAGCCTGGTTTCCCAACGGCGAGCTAACTATGGCTACACCTTC.

This rearrangement joins TRBV28 to TRBJ2-7; possibly TRBD1 for D (6 bases). This CDR3 has 16 residues. In germline, CDR1 is MDHEN, CDR2 SYDVKM. With 4 bases removed from V and 3 bases from J, the gap between germline ends came to 19 bases. CDR3 sequence reads: CASSSLTRTANYEQYF. CDR3 DNA: TGTGCCAGCAGTTCGCTTACTAGGACAGCAAACTACGAGCAGTACTTC.

This clone was counted between two and nine times. This chain joins TRBV6-5 and TRBJ1-5; no firm D call. Trimming removed 7 bases from V and 4 bases from J, with 17 bases in between. CDR3 length: 15 amino acids. Germline V gene sequence: CDR1 MNHEY, CDR2 SVGAGI. CDR3 loop: CASTPGPSPNQPQHF. Here the CDR3 DNA reads TGTGCCAGCACTCCCGGCCCCTCCCCGAATCAGCCCCAGCATTTT.

V usage is TRBV7-9 and J usage is TRBJ2-3; D is unresolved. CDR1 is SEHNR, CDR2 FQNEAQ, per germline (reference sequence). The CDR3 totals 14 residues. The V end lost 2 bases, the J end lost 0 bases, and 6 bases lay between the germline ends. DNA of the CDR3: TGTGCCAGCAGCTTACCCTCTAGCACAGATACGCAGTATTTT. It yields the protein CASSLPSSTDTQYF.

The chain employs TRBV7-8 and TRBJ2-2, with D possibly TRBD1 on 5 matching bases. V gave up 7 bases and J gave up 0 bases, with 12 bases separating them. This CDR3 contains 15 residues. Germline V gives CDR1 SGHVS, CDR2 FQNEAQ. CDR3 in DNA: TGTGCCAGCACCCAGGCCAGGGCGAACACCGGGGAGCTGTTTTTT. Protein: CASTQARANTGELFF.

The chain employs TRBV5-1 and TRBJ2-7; 10 nucleotides match TRBD1. V was clipped by 4 bases and J by 5 bases; unmatched bases: 9. There are 15 residues in the CDR3. Germline values: CDR1 SGHRS, CDR2 YFSETQ. The CDR3 protein is CASSPKTDRGNEQYF. The CDR3 region has the DNA TGCGCCAGCAGCCCGAAGACGGACAGGGGGAACGAGCAGTACTTC. The complete variable domain, with remaining parts taken from reference TRBV5-1 and TRBJ2-7, reads KAGVTQTPRYLIKTRGQQVTLSCSPISGHRSVSWYQQTPGQGLQFLFEYFSETQRNKGNFPGRFSGRQFSNSRSEMNVSTLELGDSALYLCASSPKTDRGNEQYFGPGTRLTVT.